This T cell receptor beta chain was identified in a study of T cell responses to AZD1222 COVID-19 vaccine. Points from the study as a whole: Researchers took repertoire samples only after the peak T cell response had come. White British ancestry dominated among donors, who included more females, and clonal diversity was possibly underestimated. Baseline serology detected seropositivity in only 6 or 7 AZD1222 recipients. Unmutated variant regions are reportedly targeted by nearly half of spike-specific TCRs.

In regard to this clone: Its matching antigen is unknown.

CDR3 size: 12 residues. Trimming left V 5 bases short and J 9 bases short, with 11 bases between. Germline CDR1 reads LGHDT; CDR2 reads YNNKEL (reference sequence). Measured with immunoSEQ multiplex PCR; TCRdb has only the in-frame clones, and not every one. The sample records some 110,000 clones, 75% to 90% being singletons. The receptor was derived from an adult who received the AZD1222 COVID-19 vaccine. Sequenced material: peripheral blood, taken 28 days after the second AZD1222 dose. This rearrangement joins TRBV3-1 (or the pseudogene TRBV3-2) to TRBJ2-1; D uncertain. CDR3 nucleotides: TGTGCCAGCAGCTCCCTCGCGGTTGAGCAGTTCTTC. This encodes CASSSLAVEQFF.